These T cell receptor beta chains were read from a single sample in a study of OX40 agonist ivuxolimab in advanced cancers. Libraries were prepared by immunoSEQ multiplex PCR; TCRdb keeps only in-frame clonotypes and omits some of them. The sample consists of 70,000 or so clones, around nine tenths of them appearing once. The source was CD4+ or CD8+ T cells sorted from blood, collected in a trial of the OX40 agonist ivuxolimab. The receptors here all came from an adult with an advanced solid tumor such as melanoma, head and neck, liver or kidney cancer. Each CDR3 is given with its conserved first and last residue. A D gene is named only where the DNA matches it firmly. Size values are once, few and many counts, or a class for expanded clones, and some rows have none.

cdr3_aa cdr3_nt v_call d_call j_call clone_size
CASSFYRGSEQFF TGTGCCAGCAGTTTTTACCGTGGTTCTGAGCAGTTCTTC TRBV27 NA TRBJ2-1 NA
CASSPEDSRGLTEAFF TGTGCCAGCAGCCCGGAGGATAGTAGGGGGCTGACTGAAGCTTTCTTT TRBV11-2 TRBD1 TRBJ1-1 NA
CASSYWVGAYEQYF TGTGCCAGCAGCTACTGGGTAGGGGCTTACGAGCAGTACTTC TRBV7-2 NA TRBJ2-7 NA
CASSQDKAGQGRTEAFF TGTGCCAGCAGCCAAGATAAGGCTGGACAGGGAAGAACTGAAGCTTTCTTT TRBV4-2 TRBD1 TRBJ1-1 NA
CASSWGLAGGYSYNEQFF TGTGCCAGCAGCTGGGGACTAGCGGGGGGCTATTCCTACAATGAGCAGTTCTTC TRBV7-2 TRBD2 TRBJ2-1 NA
CASSPWLRRSYEQYF TGTGCCAGCAGCCCTTGGCTGCGGAGGTCCTACGAGCAGTACTTC TRBV13 NA TRBJ2-7 NA
CASSQGDSYEQYF TGCGCCAGCAGCCAAGGGGACTCCTACGAGCAGTACTTC TRBV4-3 NA TRBJ2-7 NA
CASSLTRGVVAFF TGTGCCAGCAGCTTGACCCGCGGGGTAGTAGCTTTCTTT TRBV5-6 NA TRBJ1-1 NA
CASSVNGEARNTGELFF TGTGCCAGCAGCGTAAACGGGGAGGCCAGGAACACCGGGGAGCTGTTTTTT TRBV21-1 NA TRBJ2-2 NA
CAWMRGPLSSYNSPLHF TGTGCCTGGATGAGGGGCCCCCTTAGCTCCTATAATTCACCCCTCCACTTT TRBV30 NA TRBJ1-6 NA
CASSPDGRDTEAFF TGTGCCAGCAGCCCGGACGGAAGGGACACTGAAGCTTTCTTT TRBV6-5 NA TRBJ1-1 NA
CASSYRGESTEAFF TGTGCCAGCAGTTACCGCGGGGAGAGCACTGAAGCTTTCTTT TRBV6-6 NA TRBJ1-1 once
CASSFTQNTEAFF TGTGCCAGCAGTTTCACCCAGAACACTGAAGCTTTCTTT TRBV27 NA TRBJ1-1 once
CASTSGLEQYF NA TRBV19 NA TRBJ2-7 NA
CATGGGWLAFF TGTGCCACCGGGGGCGGTTGGTTAGCTTTCTTT TRBV19 NA TRBJ1-1 NA
CASSFISGQSYNEQFF TGTGCCAGCAGCTTTATATCGGGACAATCTTACAATGAGCAGTTCTTC TRBV7-8 NA TRBJ2-1 once
CASSMDHLGGNEQFF TGTGCCAGCAGCATGGACCACCTTGGGGGTAATGAGCAGTTCTTC TRBV7-6 NA TRBJ2-1 NA
CASSPGPGQGSSTDTQYF TGTGCCAGCAGCCCCGGACCGGGACAGGGATCTAGCACAGATACGCAGTATTTT TRBV5-4 TRBD1 TRBJ2-3 NA
CASSLAYGTGGANTEAFF TGCGCCAGCAGCTTGGCCTACGGGACAGGGGGCGCGAACACTGAAGCTTTCTTT TRBV5-1 TRBD1 TRBJ1-1 NA
CASSPPTGSYEQYF TGTGCCAGCAGCCCACCAACGGGGTCCTACGAGCAGTACTTC TRBV9 NA TRBJ2-7 NA
CASSLSKGTGTTGELFF TGTGCCAGCAGTTTATCGAAGGGGACAGGGACCACCGGGGAGCTGTTTTTT TRBV27 TRBD1 TRBJ2-2 NA
CASSLGSYYNSPLHF TGTGCCAGCAGCTTAGGATCCTACTATAATTCACCCCTCCACTTT TRBV11-2 NA TRBJ1-6 NA
CASTAVSGIIF TGTGCCAGCACCGCGGTTTCAGGGATAATCTTC TRBV28 NA TRBJ2-1 NA
CASSLASGALGELFF TGTGCCAGCAGCTTAGCTAGCGGGGCTTTGGGGGAGCTGTTTTTT TRBV7-6 TRBD2 TRBJ2-2 NA
CSVAGLSGNTIYF TGCAGCGTTGCCGGACTATCAGGAAACACCATATATTTT TRBV29-1 NA TRBJ1-3 NA
CASSPRTDSTEAFF TGTGCCAGCAGCCCCAGGACTGATTCCACTGAAGCTTTCTTT TRBV7-2 NA TRBJ1-1 NA
CASSYSQGIHEQYF TGTGCCAGCAGTTACTCCCAGGGGATCCACGAGCAGTACTTC TRBV6-6 NA TRBJ2-7 NA
CASSVDGGAVTDTQYF TGTGCCAGCAGCGTAGACGGGGGGGCCGTAACAGATACGCAGTATTTT TRBV9 TRBD2 TRBJ2-3 NA
CASSSIDTQYF TGTGCCAGCAGTTCGATCGATACGCAGTATTTT TRBV13 NA TRBJ2-3 NA
CASSYGPMGGQPQHF TGTGCCAGCAGTTACGGGCCCATGGGTGGTCAGCCCCAGCATTTT TRBV6-5 NA TRBJ1-5 NA
CASSYGERHEQYF TGTGCCAGCAGTTACGGGGAGCGCCACGAGCAGTACTTC TRBV6-5 NA TRBJ2-7 NA
CASSLGQGANYGYTF TGTGCCAGCAGCTTAGGACAGGGGGCTAACTATGGCTACACCTTC TRBV11-2 TRBD1 TRBJ1-2 NA
CAISEFGGNEQFF TGTGCCATCAGTGAGTTCGGGGGGAATGAGCAGTTCTTC TRBV10-3 TRBD2 TRBJ2-1 NA
CASSPFSQNTGELFF TGTGCCAGCAGTCCATTTTCCCAGAACACCGGGGAGCTGTTTTTT TRBV5-4 NA TRBJ2-2 NA
CASSFRDTEAFF TGTGCCAGCAGCTTTCGAGACACTGAAGCTTTCTTT TRBV5-6 NA TRBJ1-1 few
CASSFGIGGEQYF TGTGCCAGCAGTTTCGGGATTGGGGGCGAGCAGTACTTC TRBV27 NA TRBJ2-7 NA
CASSLGGDRVTEQFF TGTGCCAGCAGCTTAGGTGGGGACAGGGTCACTGAGCAGTTCTTC TRBV11-2 TRBD1 TRBJ2-1 NA
CASSTQETQYF TGTGCCAGCAGCACCCAAGAGACCCAGTACTTC TRBV13 NA TRBJ2-5 NA
CASSLLAGSDTQYF TGCGCCAGCAGCTTGTTAGCGGGGTCAGATACGCAGTATTTT TRBV5-1 TRBD2 TRBJ2-3 NA
CASSVSALSEAFF TGTGCCAGCAGCGTATCCGCTTTGAGCGAGGCTTTCTTT TRBV9 NA TRBJ1-1 NA
CASSLIEGLHF TGTGCCAGCAGCTTAATTGAGGGTCTCCACTTT TRBV7-9 NA TRBJ1-6 NA
CASSQNRDVTYEQYF TGCGCCAGCAGCCAAAACCGGGACGTGACCTACGAGCAGTACTTC TRBV4-1 NA TRBJ2-7 NA
CASSLTGTRTDTQYF TGTGCCAGCAGCTTAACAGGGACCCGCACAGATACGCAGTATTTT TRBV7-3 NA TRBJ2-3 NA
CSVVGTDNYGYTF TGCAGCGTTGTAGGGACAGATAACTATGGCTACACCTTC TRBV29-1 TRBD1 TRBJ1-2 NA
CASSPLSDTQYF TGTGCCAGCAGCCCCCTCTCAGATACGCAGTATTTT TRBV11-2 NA TRBJ2-3 NA
CASSSRGGWDEQYF TGTGCCAGCAGCTCCCGGGGGGGTTGGGACGAGCAGTACTTC TRBV7-6 TRBD2 TRBJ2-7 NA
CASSEGASSYEQYF TGTGCCAGCAGCGAGGGGGCCTCCTCCTACGAGCAGTACTTC TRBV9 TRBD1 TRBJ2-7 NA